The sequence of this T cell receptor beta chain was determined in a study of blood T cell repertoires in COVID-19. Turning to the study itself: Whether acute or convalescent, the COVID-19 samples came from the United States, Italy and Spain.

The V gene's germline CDR1 is LGHDT and CDR2 YNNKEL (reference sequence). V lost 2 bases and J lost 2, with 10 bases in between. The CDR3 loop spans 14 amino acids. Original processing methods: Amplified reference gene primers provided the basis for estimating nucleated cell counts. The repertoire was sequenced with immunoSEQ multiplex PCR; TCRdb's copy has only in-frame clones and lacks some. For V, J and clone size, that table is used; D and trimming come from the DNA. The table lists about 150,000 clones, roughly 71% of them singletons, with less than 4.5% in the top ten. This sequence joins TRBV3-1 (or the pseudogene TRBV3-2) and TRBJ2-7; D is unclear. Input material: peripheral blood. The clonotype comes from an elderly woman with acute or convalescent COVID-19. CDR3 sequence (DNA): TGTGCCAGCAGCCAATATGCCTTAGCCTACGAGCAGTACTTC. Protein: CASSQYALAYEQYF.